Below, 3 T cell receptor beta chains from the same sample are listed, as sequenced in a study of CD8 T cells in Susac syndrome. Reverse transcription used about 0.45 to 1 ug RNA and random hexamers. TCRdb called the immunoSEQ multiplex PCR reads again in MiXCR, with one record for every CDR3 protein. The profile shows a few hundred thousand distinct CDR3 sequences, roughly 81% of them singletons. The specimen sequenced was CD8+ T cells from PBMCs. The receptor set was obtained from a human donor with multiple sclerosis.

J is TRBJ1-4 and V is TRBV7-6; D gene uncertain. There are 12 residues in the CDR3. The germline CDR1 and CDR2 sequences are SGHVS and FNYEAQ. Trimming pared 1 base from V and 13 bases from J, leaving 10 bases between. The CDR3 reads CASSLDRRILFF. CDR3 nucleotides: TGTGCCAGCAGCTTAGACCGCAGGATACTGTTTTTT. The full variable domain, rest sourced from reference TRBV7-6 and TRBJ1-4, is GAGVSQSPRYKVTKRGQDVALRCDPISGHVSLYWYRQALGQGPEFLTYFNYEAQQDKSGLPNDRFSAERPEGSISTLTIQRTEQRDSAMYRCASSLDRRILFFGSGTQLSVL.

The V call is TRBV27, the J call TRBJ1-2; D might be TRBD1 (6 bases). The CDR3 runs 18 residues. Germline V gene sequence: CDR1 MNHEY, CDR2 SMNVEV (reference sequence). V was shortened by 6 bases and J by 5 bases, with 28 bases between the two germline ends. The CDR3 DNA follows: TGTGCCAGCAGAACCCTTGGACAGCAGCACCTAATCCGTTATGGCTACACCTTC. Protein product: CASRTLGQQHLIRYGYTF.

Written as DNA, the CDR3 is TGTGCCAGCAGTTACTATTTTTCTGGGGACAGGAGCTACGAGCAGTACTTC. Protein: CASSYYFSGDRSYEQYF. This sequence joins TRBV6-5 and TRBJ2-7; the match to TRBD1 covers 8 bases. With 1 base clipped from V and 3 bases from J, the junction kept 11 bases outside the gene matches. This CDR3 spans 17 amino acids. Germline V gene lookup returns CDR1 MNHEY and CDR2 SVGAGI.